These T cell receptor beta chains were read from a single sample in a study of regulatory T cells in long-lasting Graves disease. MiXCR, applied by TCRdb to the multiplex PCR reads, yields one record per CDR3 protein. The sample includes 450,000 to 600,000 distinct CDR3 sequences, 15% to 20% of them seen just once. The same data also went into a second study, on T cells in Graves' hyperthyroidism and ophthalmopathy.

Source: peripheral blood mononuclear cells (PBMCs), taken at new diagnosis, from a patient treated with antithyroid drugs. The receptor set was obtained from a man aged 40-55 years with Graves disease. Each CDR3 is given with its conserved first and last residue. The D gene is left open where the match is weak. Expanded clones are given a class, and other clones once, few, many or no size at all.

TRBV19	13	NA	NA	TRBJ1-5	CASSTLGSQPQHF	TGTGCCAGTAGTACCCTGGGGAGTCAGCCCCAGCATTTT
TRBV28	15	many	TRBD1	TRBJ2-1	CASSLGDRGRNEQFF	TGTGCCAGCAGTTTAGGGGACAGGGGACGCAATGAGCAGTTCTTC
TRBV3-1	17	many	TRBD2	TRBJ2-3	CASSQGTSGSGTDTQYF	TGTGCCAGCAGCCAAGGGACTAGCGGGAGTGGTACAGATACGCAGTATTTT
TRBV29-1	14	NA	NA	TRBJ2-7	CSVSGTDASYEQYF	TGCAGCGTTTCGGGCACGGATGCATCCTACGAGCAGTACTTC
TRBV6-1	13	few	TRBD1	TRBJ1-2	CASSRDRAGGYTF	TGTGCCAGCAGTCGGGACAGGGCGGGTGGCTACACCTTC
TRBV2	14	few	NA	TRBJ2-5	CASNPTGVQETQYF	TGTGCCAGCAACCCTACCGGGGTACAAGAGACCCAGTACTTC
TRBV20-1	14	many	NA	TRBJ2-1	CSARAQRTYNEQFF	TGCAGTGCTAGGGCCCAGCGGACCTACAATGAGCAGTTCTTC
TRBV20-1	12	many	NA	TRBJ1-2	CSAPTAFNGYTF	TGCAGTGCACCTACGGCTTTTAATGGCTACACCTTC
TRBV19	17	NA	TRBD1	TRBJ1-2	CASSRLTRDREHYGYTF	TGTGCCAGTAGTAGATTGACCCGGGACAGGGAGCACTATGGCTACACCTTC
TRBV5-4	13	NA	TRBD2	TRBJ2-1	CASRGLASNEQFF	TGTGCCAGCCGCGGACTAGCTAGCAATGAGCAGTTCTTC
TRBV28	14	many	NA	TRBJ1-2	CASSSSGGAYGYTF	TGTGCCAGCAGTTCATCGGGAGGGGCCTATGGCTACACCTTC
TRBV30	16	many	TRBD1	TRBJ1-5	CAWSVTGTAFNQPQHF	TGTGCCTGGAGTGTGACCGGGACAGCATTCAATCAGCCCCAGCATTTT
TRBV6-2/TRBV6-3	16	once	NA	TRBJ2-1	CAGSYVGANSYNEQFF	TGTGCCGGCAGTTACGTCGGGGCGAACTCCTACAATGAGCAGTTCTTC
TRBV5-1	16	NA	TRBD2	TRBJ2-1	CASSFVRAGVPNEQFF	TGCGCCAGCAGCTTCGTGAGAGCGGGAGTACCCAATGAGCAGTTCTTC
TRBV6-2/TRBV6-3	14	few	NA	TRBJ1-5	CASSYLDLNQPQHF	TGTGCCAGCAGTTACTTAGATTTGAATCAGCCCCAGCATTTT
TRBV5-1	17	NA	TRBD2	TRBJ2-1	CASSFGQLAGGYNEQFF	TGCGCCAGCAGCTTTGGCCAACTAGCGGGAGGTTACAATGAGCAGTTCTTC
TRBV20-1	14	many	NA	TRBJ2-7	CSARTVKSSYEQYF	TGCAGTGCTAGGACGGTGAAAAGCTCCTACGAGCAGTACTTC